This is a list of T cell receptor beta chains from one sample in a study of T-cell memory formation after mild COVID-19. Each CDR3 protein is one row after TCRdb ran MiXCR on the 5' RACE reads. The repertoire consists of around 300,000 distinct CDR3 sequences, with roughly 21% occurring once and the leading ten covering under 25%. Sequences were obtained from PBMCs or a T cell subset sorted from them (not recorded which). These receptor sequences come from a man younger than 30 who had mild COVID-19 (a few samples of this study predate the infection). Cell type and time point are not known. The CDR3 runs from the conserved cysteine through the conserved F or W. A D gene is named only where the DNA matches it firmly. Some rows mark clone size as missing; the rest say once, few, many or name a class of expanded clone.

v_call: TRBV12-3/TRBV12-4
clone_size: NA
d_call: NA
j_call: TRBJ1-2
cdr3_nt: TGTGCCAGCACCCTCATGGGGACCGGGGGCTACACCTTC
cdr3_aa: CASTLMGTGGYTF

v_call: TRBV5-1
clone_size: NA
d_call: NA
j_call: TRBJ2-6
cdr3_nt: TGCGCCAGCAGCCCATTCGCCCCTGGGGCCAACGTCCTGACTTTC
cdr3_aa: CASSPFAPGANVLTF

v_call: TRBV6-6
clone_size: few
d_call: TRBD1
j_call: TRBJ2-3
cdr3_nt: TGTGCCAGCAGTTACCCCGCGACAGGGGGGCCCACAGATACGCAGTATTTT
cdr3_aa: CASSYPATGGPTDTQYF

v_call: TRBV10-3
clone_size: few
d_call: TRBD1
j_call: TRBJ1-5
cdr3_nt: TGTGCCATCAGTGAAGACAGGGTGGGTCAGCCCCAGCATTTT
cdr3_aa: CAISEDRVGQPQHF

v_call: TRBV6-5
clone_size: NA
d_call: NA
j_call: TRBJ2-1
cdr3_nt: TGTGCCAGCAAGAGGGGAATCTACGCCTACAATGAGCAGTTCTTC
cdr3_aa: CASKRGIYAYNEQFF

v_call: TRBV5-1
clone_size: NA
d_call: TRBD2
j_call: TRBJ2-2
cdr3_nt: TGCGCCAGCAGTAAGGCGACTAGCGGGGCCGAGGGAACCGGGGAGCTGTTTTTT
cdr3_aa: CASSKATSGAEGTGELFF

v_call: TRBV9
clone_size: NA
d_call: TRBD2
j_call: TRBJ2-1
cdr3_nt: TGTGCCAGCAGCGTATGGCGGGGGAGGCCGGTGGCTGAGCAGTTCTTC
cdr3_aa: CASSVWRGRPVAEQFF

v_call: TRBV5-1
clone_size: few
d_call: TRBD1
j_call: TRBJ2-7
cdr3_nt: TGCGCCAGCAGCGAAGGGACAGCCTACGAGCAGTACTTC
cdr3_aa: CASSEGTAYEQYF

v_call: TRBV6-1
clone_size: NA
d_call: TRBD2
j_call: TRBJ2-3
cdr3_nt: TGTGCCAGCAGTGGTAGCGGGGACACAGATACGCAGTATTTT
cdr3_aa: CASSGSGDTDTQYF

v_call: TRBV4-1
clone_size: NA
d_call: NA
j_call: TRBJ2-3
cdr3_nt: TGCGCCAGCAGCCAAGGAGACAGGCAAAGGGATACGCAGTATTTT
cdr3_aa: CASSQGDRQRDTQYF

v_call: TRBV7-9
clone_size: few
d_call: NA
j_call: TRBJ2-5
cdr3_nt: TGTGCCAGCAGCCCGGGTGAAACAGTGGGGACCCAGTACTTC
cdr3_aa: CASSPGETVGTQYF

v_call: TRBV7-9
clone_size: NA
d_call: NA
j_call: TRBJ1-1
cdr3_nt: TGTGCCAGCAGCCCGCTAGACAGGTACACTGAAGCTTTCTTT
cdr3_aa: CASSPLDRYTEAFF

v_call: TRBV3-1
clone_size: few
d_call: NA
j_call: TRBJ2-7
cdr3_nt: TGTGCCAGCAGCCCGCGGCAGGGGTCGATCAACGAGCAGTACTTC
cdr3_aa: CASSPRQGSINEQYF

v_call: TRBV6-2/TRBV6-3
clone_size: few
d_call: TRBD1
j_call: TRBJ2-1
cdr3_nt: TGTGCCATCATGGGACAGGGGCTATACAATGAGCAGTTCTTC
cdr3_aa: CAIMGQGLYNEQFF

v_call: TRBV20-1
clone_size: NA
d_call: NA
j_call: TRBJ2-7
cdr3_nt: TGCAGTGCTACACACTTGACGAACACCTACGAGCAGTACTTC
cdr3_aa: CSATHLTNTYEQYF

v_call: TRBV3-1
clone_size: NA
d_call: TRBD2
j_call: TRBJ2-1
cdr3_nt: TGTGCCAGCAGCGCCGTACTAGCGGGGGGCACAGAGAGCTCCTACAATGAGCAGTTCTTC
cdr3_aa: CASSAVLAGGTESSYNEQFF

v_call: TRBV7-9
clone_size: few
d_call: NA
j_call: TRBJ2-2
cdr3_nt: TGTGCCAGCAGCTCCAGGGCGAGGGACACCGGGGAGCTGTTTTTT
cdr3_aa: CASSSRARDTGELFF

v_call: TRBV7-6
clone_size: NA
d_call: NA
j_call: TRBJ1-6
cdr3_nt: TGTGCCAGCAGCTCCAGCACGGGGGGTTCACCCCTCCACTTT
cdr3_aa: CASSSSTGGSPLHF

v_call: TRBV4-2
clone_size: many
d_call: NA
j_call: TRBJ2-3
cdr3_nt: TGTGCCAGCAGGACAATCGGGGTACCTGGCACAGATACGCAGTATTTT
cdr3_aa: CASRTIGVPGTDTQYF

v_call: TRBV6-2/TRBV6-3
clone_size: NA
d_call: NA
j_call: TRBJ2-3
cdr3_nt: TGTGCCAGCAGGCCGGACCCCGGCAGCACAGATACGCAGTATTTT
cdr3_aa: CASRPDPGSTDTQYF

v_call: TRBV7-9
clone_size: NA
d_call: NA
j_call: TRBJ2-6
cdr3_nt: TGTGCCAGCAGCTTAGCAGTAGCTGGGGTCGGGGCCAACGTCCTGACTTTC
cdr3_aa: CASSLAVAGVGANVLTF

v_call: TRBV12-3/TRBV12-4
clone_size: many
d_call: NA
j_call: TRBJ2-3
cdr3_nt: TGTGCCAGCAGTCAAGACTATAACACAGATACGCAGTATTTT
cdr3_aa: CASSQDYNTDTQYF

v_call: TRBV2
clone_size: NA
d_call: NA
j_call: TRBJ1-1
cdr3_nt: TGTGCCAGCAGTGAAGGATTGGGGACGGAAGCTTTCTTT
cdr3_aa: CASSEGLGTEAFF

v_call: TRBV6-5
clone_size: few
d_call: TRBD2
j_call: TRBJ2-1
cdr3_nt: TGTGCCAGCAGTTACTGGGCGGGGGGACCCTACAATGAGCAGTTCTTC
cdr3_aa: CASSYWAGGPYNEQFF

v_call: TRBV2
clone_size: NA
d_call: NA
j_call: TRBJ2-5
cdr3_nt: TGTGCCAGCAGTGAAAATTCAGTACAAGAGACCCAGTACTTC
cdr3_aa: CASSENSVQETQYF

v_call: TRBV20-1
clone_size: few
d_call: NA
j_call: TRBJ2-7
cdr3_nt: TGCAGTGCTTCCGGGACTCACGCACCCGAGCAGTACTTC
cdr3_aa: CSASGTHAPEQYF

v_call: TRBV6-1
clone_size: many
d_call: TRBD1
j_call: TRBJ1-4
cdr3_nt: TGTGCCAGCAGTCCCGACAGGGAAACCGGAAAACTGTTTTTT
cdr3_aa: CASSPDRETGKLFF

v_call: TRBV18
clone_size: NA
d_call: NA
j_call: TRBJ2-1
cdr3_nt: TGTGCCAGCTCACGGCCTACCCCACCTTCCAATGAGCAGTTCTTC
cdr3_aa: CASSRPTPPSNEQFF

v_call: TRBV12-3/TRBV12-4
clone_size: few
d_call: TRBD1
j_call: TRBJ2-1
cdr3_nt: TGTGCCACACGGGACAGATACAATGAGCAGTTCTTC
cdr3_aa: CATRDRYNEQFF

v_call: TRBV20-1
clone_size: few
d_call: TRBD2
j_call: TRBJ2-5
cdr3_nt: TGCAGTGCACCGGAGCGGGGCCAAGAGACCCAGTACTTC
cdr3_aa: CSAPERGQETQYF

v_call: TRBV7-9
clone_size: few
d_call: NA
j_call: TRBJ2-1
cdr3_nt: TGTGCCAGCAGCCCCCGCCTCCAGGTGGGAACAAATGAGCAGTTCTTC
cdr3_aa: CASSPRLQVGTNEQFF

v_call: TRBV7-9
clone_size: NA
d_call: NA
j_call: TRBJ2-2
cdr3_nt: TGTGCCGCAACTAGGGGCGCAGTCAGGACCGGGGAGCTGTTTTTT
cdr3_aa: CAATRGAVRTGELFF

v_call: TRBV20-1
clone_size: many
d_call: NA
j_call: TRBJ2-2
cdr3_nt: TGCAGTGCTAGAGACCCAGGGGCGGGGGCCCACACCGGGGAGCTGTTTTTT
cdr3_aa: CSARDPGAGAHTGELFF

v_call: TRBV20-1
clone_size: NA
d_call: NA
j_call: TRBJ2-5
cdr3_nt: TGCAGTGCTAGCCCGCGGCTGAGGGAGACCCAGTACTTC
cdr3_aa: CSASPRLRETQYF

v_call: TRBV7-8
clone_size: few
d_call: NA
j_call: TRBJ1-4
cdr3_nt: TGTGCCAGCAGCTATCAGGGCGGTAATGAAAAACTGTTTTTT
cdr3_aa: CASSYQGGNEKLFF

v_call: TRBV6-5
clone_size: few
d_call: NA
j_call: TRBJ2-7
cdr3_nt: TGTGCCAGCAGTACCCTGCCCAGGGCAATTCCCTACGAGCAGTACTTC
cdr3_aa: CASSTLPRAIPYEQYF

v_call: TRBV7-9
clone_size: few
d_call: TRBD1
j_call: TRBJ2-3
cdr3_nt: TGTGCCAGCAGCTCCACCGGGACAGTCTTTCTAGATACGCAGTATTTT
cdr3_aa: CASSSTGTVFLDTQYF

v_call: TRBV9
clone_size: NA
d_call: NA
j_call: TRBJ1-2
cdr3_nt: TGTGCCAGCAGCGGGAACAACTATGGCTACACCTTC
cdr3_aa: CASSGNNYGYTF

v_call: TRBV4-3
clone_size: NA
d_call: TRBD1
j_call: TRBJ2-2
cdr3_nt: TGCGCCAGCAGCCAGGCGGACAGGGGTTACCGGGAGCTGTTTTTT
cdr3_aa: CASSQADRGYRELFF

v_call: TRBV7-2
clone_size: NA
d_call: TRBD2
j_call: TRBJ2-3
cdr3_nt: TGTGCCAGCAGAGAGTGGCGGGGGGGCACAGATACGCAGTATTTT
cdr3_aa: CASREWRGGTDTQYF

v_call: TRBV4-1
clone_size: NA
d_call: NA
j_call: TRBJ2-3
cdr3_nt: TGCGCCAGCAGCCGGGTAGGGGGGGGGGCATTCCCAGATACGCAGTATTTT
cdr3_aa: CASSRVGGGAFPDTQYF

v_call: TRBV20-1
clone_size: many
d_call: TRBD1
j_call: TRBJ2-5
cdr3_nt: TGCAGTGCAGCACCTGGGACAGTCCAAGAGACCCAGTACTTC
cdr3_aa: CSAAPGTVQETQYF

v_call: TRBV5-5
clone_size: few
d_call: TRBD1
j_call: TRBJ2-2
cdr3_nt: TGTGCCAGCAGAACTGGACAGGGCTCCGGGGAGCTGTTTTTT
cdr3_aa: CASRTGQGSGELFF

v_call: TRBV7-9
clone_size: once
d_call: NA
j_call: TRBJ2-4
cdr3_nt: TGTGCCAGCAGCTTAGGGAGGACAGACAAAAACATTCAGTACTTC
cdr3_aa: CASSLGRTDKNIQYF

v_call: TRBV29-1
clone_size: few
d_call: NA
j_call: TRBJ2-3
cdr3_nt: TGCAGCGTTGCCGCCGCAGGGTTGGCAGATACGCAGTATTTT
cdr3_aa: CSVAAAGLADTQYF

v_call: TRBV7-2
clone_size: many
d_call: NA
j_call: TRBJ1-1
cdr3_nt: TGTGCCAGCAGCTTGCGGAGGGACACTGAAGCTTTCTTT
cdr3_aa: CASSLRRDTEAFF

v_call: TRBV10-3
clone_size: NA
d_call: NA
j_call: TRBJ2-2
cdr3_nt: TGTGCCATCAGTGAAGCCGGGGAGCTGTTTTTT
cdr3_aa: CAISEAGELFF

v_call: TRBV13
clone_size: NA
d_call: NA
j_call: TRBJ2-1
cdr3_nt: TGTGCCAGCAGCATAGACAACTTCAATGAGCAGTTCTTC
cdr3_aa: CASSIDNFNEQFF

v_call: TRBV5-1
clone_size: NA
d_call: TRBD1
j_call: TRBJ1-1
cdr3_nt: TGCGCCAGCACTGGGACAGGGGGCCTGAACACTGAAGCTTTCTTT
cdr3_aa: CASTGTGGLNTEAFF

v_call: TRBV7-6
clone_size: NA
d_call: NA
j_call: TRBJ2-5
cdr3_nt: TGTGCCAGCAGCCCCCTGGGCCCGCCGGCGGAGACCCAGTACTTC
cdr3_aa: CASSPLGPPAETQYF

v_call: TRBV4-1
clone_size: few
d_call: NA
j_call: TRBJ1-4
cdr3_nt: TGCGCCAGCAGCCAGTGGGGGCGTGAAAAACTGTTTTTT
cdr3_aa: CASSQWGREKLFF

v_call: TRBV19
clone_size: NA
d_call: NA
j_call: TRBJ2-7
cdr3_nt: TGTGCCAGTAGTATTGCCGCAATCGACTACGAGCAGTACTTC
cdr3_aa: CASSIAAIDYEQYF

v_call: TRBV4-1
clone_size: NA
d_call: NA
j_call: TRBJ1-2
cdr3_nt: TGCGCCAGCAGCCAAGAGACTATACCTCGGGGCTACACCTTC
cdr3_aa: CASSQETIPRGYTF

v_call: TRBV7-2
clone_size: NA
d_call: NA
j_call: TRBJ1-2
cdr3_nt: TGTGCCAGCAGCCCCCCGGGGGGACGGGGCTACACCTTC
cdr3_aa: CASSPPGGRGYTF

v_call: TRBV9
clone_size: few
d_call: NA
j_call: TRBJ1-2
cdr3_nt: TGTGCCAGCAGCGTAGCCCGGGATGGCTTTGGAGTCTATGGCTACACCTTC
cdr3_aa: CASSVARDGFGVYGYTF

v_call: TRBV4-3
clone_size: NA
d_call: TRBD1
j_call: TRBJ2-3
cdr3_nt: TGCGCCAGCAGCCAGGGGACAGGGGACCCAGATACGCAGTATTTT
cdr3_aa: CASSQGTGDPDTQYF

v_call: TRBV5-1
clone_size: NA
d_call: NA
j_call: TRBJ1-4
cdr3_nt: TGCGCCAGCAGCTTGGCCGTCGGGGAGGAAGAAAAACTGTTTTTT
cdr3_aa: CASSLAVGEEEKLFF

v_call: TRBV9
clone_size: NA
d_call: NA
j_call: TRBJ2-3
cdr3_nt: TGTGCCAGCGCTCGGGACCACAGCACAGATACGCAGTATTTT
cdr3_aa: CASARDHSTDTQYF